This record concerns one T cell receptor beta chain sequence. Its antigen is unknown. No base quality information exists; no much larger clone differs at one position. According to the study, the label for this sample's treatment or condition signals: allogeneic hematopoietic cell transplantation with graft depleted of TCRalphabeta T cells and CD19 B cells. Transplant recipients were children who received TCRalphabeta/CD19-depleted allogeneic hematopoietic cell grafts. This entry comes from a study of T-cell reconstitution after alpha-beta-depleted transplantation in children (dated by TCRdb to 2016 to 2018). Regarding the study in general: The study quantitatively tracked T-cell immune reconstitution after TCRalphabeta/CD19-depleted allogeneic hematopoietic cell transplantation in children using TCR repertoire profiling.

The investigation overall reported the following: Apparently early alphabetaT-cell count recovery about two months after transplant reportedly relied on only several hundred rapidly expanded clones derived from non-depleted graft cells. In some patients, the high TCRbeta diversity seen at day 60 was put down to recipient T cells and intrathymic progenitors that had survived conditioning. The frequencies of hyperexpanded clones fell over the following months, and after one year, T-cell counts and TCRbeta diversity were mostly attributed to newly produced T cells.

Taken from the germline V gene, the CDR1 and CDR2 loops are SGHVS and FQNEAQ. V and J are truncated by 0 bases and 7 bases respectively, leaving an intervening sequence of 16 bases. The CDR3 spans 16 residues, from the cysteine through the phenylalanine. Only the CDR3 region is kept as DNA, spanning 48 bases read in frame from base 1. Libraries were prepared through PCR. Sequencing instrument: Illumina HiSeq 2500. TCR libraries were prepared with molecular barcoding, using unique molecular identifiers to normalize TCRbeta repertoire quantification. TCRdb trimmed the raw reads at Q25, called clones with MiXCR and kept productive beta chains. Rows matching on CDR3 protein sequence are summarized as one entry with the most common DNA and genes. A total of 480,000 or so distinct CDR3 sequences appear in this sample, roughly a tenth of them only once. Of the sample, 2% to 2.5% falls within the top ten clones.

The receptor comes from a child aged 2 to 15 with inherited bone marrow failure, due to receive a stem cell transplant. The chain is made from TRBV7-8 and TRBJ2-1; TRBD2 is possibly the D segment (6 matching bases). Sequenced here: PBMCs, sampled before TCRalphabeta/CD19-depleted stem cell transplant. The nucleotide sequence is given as TGTGCCAGCAGCTTAGCTGGCGGGATGGGGGTAAATGAGCAGTTCTTC. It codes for CASSLAGGMGVNEQFF.